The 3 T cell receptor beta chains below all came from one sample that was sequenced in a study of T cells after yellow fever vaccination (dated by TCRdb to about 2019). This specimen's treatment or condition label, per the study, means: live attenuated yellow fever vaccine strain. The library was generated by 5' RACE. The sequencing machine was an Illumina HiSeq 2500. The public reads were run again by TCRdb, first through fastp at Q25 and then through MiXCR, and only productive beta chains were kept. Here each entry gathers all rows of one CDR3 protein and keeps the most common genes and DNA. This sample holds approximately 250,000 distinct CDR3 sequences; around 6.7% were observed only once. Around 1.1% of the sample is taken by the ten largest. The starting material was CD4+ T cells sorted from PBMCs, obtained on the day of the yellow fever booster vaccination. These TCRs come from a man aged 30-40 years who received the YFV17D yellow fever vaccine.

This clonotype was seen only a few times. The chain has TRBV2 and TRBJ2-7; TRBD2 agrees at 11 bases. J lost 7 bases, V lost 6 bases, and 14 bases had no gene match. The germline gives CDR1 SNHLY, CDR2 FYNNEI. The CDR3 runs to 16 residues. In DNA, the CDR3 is TGTGCCAGCAGGGAGAGACTAGCGGGACAAAAATGGGAGCAGTACTTC. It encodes CASRERLAGQKWEQYF.

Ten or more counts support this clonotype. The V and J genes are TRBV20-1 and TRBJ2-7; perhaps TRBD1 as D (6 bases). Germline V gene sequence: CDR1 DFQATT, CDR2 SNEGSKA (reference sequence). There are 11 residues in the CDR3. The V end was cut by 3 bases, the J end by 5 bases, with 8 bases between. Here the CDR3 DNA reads TGCAGTGCTAGCAGGGGCCACGAGCAGTACTTC. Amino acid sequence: CSASRGHEQYF.

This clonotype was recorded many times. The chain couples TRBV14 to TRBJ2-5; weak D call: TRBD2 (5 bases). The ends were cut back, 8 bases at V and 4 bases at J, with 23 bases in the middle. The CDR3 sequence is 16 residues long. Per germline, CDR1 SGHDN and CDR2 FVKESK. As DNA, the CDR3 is TGTGCCAGCGGTTTTTCAGTCCGGGGAGAGGCAGAGACCCAGTACTTC. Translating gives CASGFSVRGEAETQYF.